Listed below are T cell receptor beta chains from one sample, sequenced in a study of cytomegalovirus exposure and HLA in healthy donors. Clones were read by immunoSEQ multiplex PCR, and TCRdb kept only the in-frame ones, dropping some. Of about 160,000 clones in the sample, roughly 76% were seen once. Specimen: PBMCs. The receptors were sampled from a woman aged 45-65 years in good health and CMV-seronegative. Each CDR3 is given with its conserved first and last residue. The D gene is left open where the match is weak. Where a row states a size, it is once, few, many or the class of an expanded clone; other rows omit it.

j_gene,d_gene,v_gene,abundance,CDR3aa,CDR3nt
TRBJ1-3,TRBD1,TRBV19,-,CASSPRDRVGNTIYF,TGTGCCAGTAGTCCCAGGGACAGGGTTGGAAACACCATATATTTT
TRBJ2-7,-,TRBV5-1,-,CASSPPTDTYEQYF,TGCGCCAGCAGCCCCCCCACAGATACCTACGAGCAGTACTTC
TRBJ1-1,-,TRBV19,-,CASSIGQGKVPEAFF,TGTGCCAGTAGTATTGGGCAGGGTAAGGTTCCTGAAGCTTTCTTT
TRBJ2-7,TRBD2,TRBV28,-,CASNSGLAGGVEDEQYF,TGTGCCAGCAACTCGGGACTAGCGGGAGGGGTTGAAGACGAGCAGTACTTC
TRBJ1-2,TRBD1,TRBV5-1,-,CASRLGGTGELGYTF,TGCGCCAGCAGATTAGGAGGGACAGGGGAATTAGGCTACACCTTC
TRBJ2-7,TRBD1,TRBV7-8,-,CASSRLGDRGSYEQYF,TGTGCCAGCAGCCGGTTAGGGGACAGGGGGTCCTACGAGCAGTACTTC
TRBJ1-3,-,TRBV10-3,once,CAISHGGPSGNTIYF,TGTGCCATCAGTCACGGGGGACCCTCTGGAAACACCATATATTTT
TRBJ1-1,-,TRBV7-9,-,CASSFHLQGHTEAFF,TGTGCCAGCAGCTTCCATCTTCAGGGGCACACTGAAGCTTTCTTT
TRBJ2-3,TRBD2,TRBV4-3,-,CASSQDWTSGGADTQYF,TGCGCCAGCAGCCAAGATTGGACGAGCGGGGGGGCAGATACGCAGTATTTT
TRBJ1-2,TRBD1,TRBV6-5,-,CASREGQSYGYTF,TGTGCCAGCCGGGAGGGACAGAGCTATGGCTACACCTTC
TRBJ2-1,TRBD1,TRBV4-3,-,CASRLRQGANYEQFF,TGCGCCAGCAGACTCCGACAGGGGGCGAACTATGAGCAGTTCTTC
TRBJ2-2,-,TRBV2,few,CASNPRHLRGELFF,TGTGCCAGCAATCCCAGGCACCTGAGAGGGGAGCTGTTTTTT
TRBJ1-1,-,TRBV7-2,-,CASSLRDTAEAFF,TGTGCCAGCAGCTTACGGGACACAGCGGAAGCTTTCTTT
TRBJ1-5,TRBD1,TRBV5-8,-,CAWTGGFDQPQHF,TGTGCTTGGACAGGGGGTTTCGATCAGCCCCAGCATTTT
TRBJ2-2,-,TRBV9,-,CASSLAGQGVAGELFF,TGTGCCAGCAGCCTAGCGGGACAGGGAGTGGCCGGGGAGCTGTTTTTT
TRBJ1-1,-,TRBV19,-,CASHDRNTEAFF,TGTGCCAGTCACGACAGAAACACTGAAGCTTTCTTT
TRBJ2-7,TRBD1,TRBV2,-,CASSGFRQGGTGYEQYF,TGTGCCAGCAGTGGCTTCCGACAGGGCGGAACGGGATACGAGCAGTACTTC
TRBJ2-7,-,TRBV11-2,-,CASSLFPGLLYEQYF,TGTGCCAGCAGCTTGTTTCCGGGACTCCTTTACGAGCAGTACTTC
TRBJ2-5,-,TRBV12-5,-,CASAYGAGEETQYF,TGTGCTAGTGCCTATGGAGCGGGTGAAGAGACCCAGTACTTC
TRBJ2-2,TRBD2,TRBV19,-,CASSIIAGGPGELFF,TGTGCCAGTAGTATAATAGCGGGGGGGCCCGGGGAGCTGTTTTTT
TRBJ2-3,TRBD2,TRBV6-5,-,CASGIPSGGPDTQYF,TGTGCCAGCGGGATCCCCAGCGGGGGACCAGATACGCAGTATTTT
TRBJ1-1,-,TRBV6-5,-,CASSSGQNTEAFF,TGTGCCAGCAGTTCCGGTCAAAACACTGAAGCTTTCTTT
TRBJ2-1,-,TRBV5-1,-,CASSLAGLPNEQFF,TGCGCCAGCAGCTTGGCGGGACTCCCGAATGAGCAGTTCTTC
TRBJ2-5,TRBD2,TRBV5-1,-,CASSLVASGGRETQYF,TGCGCCAGCAGCTTGGTCGCTAGCGGAGGGCGGGAGACCCAGTACTTC
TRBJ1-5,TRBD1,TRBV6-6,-,CAISTGDSNQPQHF,TGTGCCATCTCCACAGGGGATAGCAATCAGCCCCAGCATTTT
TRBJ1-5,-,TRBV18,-,CASSPGGAQPQHF,TGTGCCAGCTCACCAGGGGGCGCTCAGCCCCAGCATTTT
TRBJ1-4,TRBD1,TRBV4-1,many,CASSLEGQGLFF,TGCGCCAGCAGCCTCGAAGGACAGGGCTTGTTTTTT
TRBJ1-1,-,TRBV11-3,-,CASSRDMNTEAFF,TGTGCCAGCAGCCGCGACATGAACACTGAAGCTTTCTTT
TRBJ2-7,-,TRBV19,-,CASRPQGAHYEQYF,TGTGCCAGTAGGCCCCAAGGGGCCCACTACGAGCAGTACTTC
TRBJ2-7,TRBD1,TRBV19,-,CASSKGRDRNYEQYF,TGTGCCAGTAGTAAGGGGCGGGACAGGAACTACGAGCAGTACTTC
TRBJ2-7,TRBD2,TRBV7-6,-,CASSRRGRFEQYF,TGTGCCAGCAGCCGCCGCGGGAGATTCGAGCAGTACTTC
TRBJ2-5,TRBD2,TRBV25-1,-,CASSEPTRRGVYGETQYF,TGTGCCAGCAGTGAACCCACCCGGCGGGGGGTTTACGGAGAGACCCAGTACTTC
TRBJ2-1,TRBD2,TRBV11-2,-,CASSFGTSGSNEQFF,TGTGCCAGCAGCTTCGGGACTAGCGGGAGCAATGAGCAGTTCTTC
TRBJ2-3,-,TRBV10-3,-,CATKTEGPDTQYF,TGTGCCACTAAAACGGAGGGCCCAGATACGCAGTATTTT
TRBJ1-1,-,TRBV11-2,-,CASSSTQGLQMNTEAFF,TGTGCCAGCAGCTCAACCCAGGGTCTACAAATGAACACTGAAGCTTTCTTT
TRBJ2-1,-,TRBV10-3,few,CAIKGDSHNEQFF,TGTGCCATCAAGGGAGACTCACACAATGAGCAGTTCTTC
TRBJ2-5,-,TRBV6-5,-,CASSGSGVGETQYF,TGTGCCAGCAGTGGGTCGGGAGTGGGGGAGACCCAGTACTTC
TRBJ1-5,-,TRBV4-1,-,CASSQEGGVQPQHF,TGCGCCAGCAGCCAAGAAGGGGGGGTTCAGCCCCAGCATTTT
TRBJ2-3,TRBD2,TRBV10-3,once,CAISETSGFTDTQYF,TGTGCCATCAGCGAGACTAGCGGGTTCACAGATACGCAGTATTTT
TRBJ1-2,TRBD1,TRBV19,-,CASSWTGVEAGGYTF,TGTGCCAGTAGCTGGACAGGTGTAGAGGCCGGTGGCTACACCTTC
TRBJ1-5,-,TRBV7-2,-,CASSPGVSNQPQHF,TGTGCCAGCAGCCCAGGGGTGAGCAATCAGCCCCAGCATTTT
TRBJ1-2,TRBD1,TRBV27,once,CASSLTTGGEGYTF,TGTGCCAGCAGTTTAACTACAGGGGGAGAAGGCTACACCTTC
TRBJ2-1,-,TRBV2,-,CASSLTDTEQFF,TGTGCCAGCAGCCTAACGGACACCGAGCAGTTCTTC
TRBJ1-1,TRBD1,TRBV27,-,CASKEDRVAEAFF,TGTGCCAGCAAAGAGGACAGGGTGGCTGAAGCTTTCTTT
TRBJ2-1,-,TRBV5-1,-,CASSPYLAGGYNEQFF,TGCGCCAGCAGCCCTTACTTAGCTGGAGGCTACAATGAGCAGTTCTTC
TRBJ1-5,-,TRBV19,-,CASSIDRTALSNQPQHF,TGTGCCAGTAGTATAGATCGGACAGCGCTTAGCAATCAGCCCCAGCATTTT
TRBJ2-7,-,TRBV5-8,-,CASSLAYDRFYEQYF,TGTGCCAGCAGCTTGGCCTATGACAGGTTCTACGAGCAGTACTTC
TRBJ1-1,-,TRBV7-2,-,CASSARVDTEAFF,TGTGCCAGCAGCGCCCGGGTGGACACTGAAGCTTTCTTT
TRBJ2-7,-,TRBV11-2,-,CASSFDRRYEQYF,TGTGCCAGCAGCTTCGACAGACGCTACGAGCAGTACTTC
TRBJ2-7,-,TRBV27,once,CASSFLTPFDEQYF,TGTGCCAGCAGTTTCCTGACACCATTTGACGAGCAGTACTTC
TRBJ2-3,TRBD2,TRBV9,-,CASSASGGGTDTQYF,TGTGCCAGCAGCGCTAGCGGTGGGGGCACAGATACGCAGTATTTT
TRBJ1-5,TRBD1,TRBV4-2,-,CASSQEAQGASNQPQHF,TGTGCCAGCAGCCAAGAGGCTCAGGGGGCAAGCAATCAGCCCCAGCATTTT
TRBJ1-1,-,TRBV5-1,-,CASSLVGGFGTEAFF,TGCGCCAGCAGCTTGGTTGGCGGTTTTGGCACTGAAGCTTTCTTT
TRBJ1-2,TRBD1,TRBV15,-,CATSRGQGGSGYTF,TGTGCCACCAGCAGGGGACAGGGGGGTAGTGGCTACACCTTC
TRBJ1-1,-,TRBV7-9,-,CASSLAGTWGEAFF,TGTGCCAGCAGCTTAGCGGGGACATGGGGTGAAGCTTTCTTT
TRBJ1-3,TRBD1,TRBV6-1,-,CASSGPGQGRNTIYF,TGTGCCAGCAGTGGCCCGGGACAGGGAAGAAACACCATATATTTT
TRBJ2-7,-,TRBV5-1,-,CASSLASFGQRSPSYEQYF,TGCGCCAGCAGCTTGGCCTCATTCGGTCAGCGTTCCCCCTCCTACGAGCAGTACTTC
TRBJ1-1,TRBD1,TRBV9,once,CASSVGQGWPFF,TGTGCCAGCAGCGTAGGACAGGGTTGGCCTTTCTTT
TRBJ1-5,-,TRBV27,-,CASSPHRDGQPQHF,TGTGCCAGCAGTCCTCACAGGGACGGGCAGCCCCAGCATTTT